A selection of T cell receptor beta chains follows, all from one sample in a study of blood T cell repertoires in COVID-19. Sequencing was performed with immunoSEQ multiplex PCR; in TCRdb, only in-frame clones are kept and a portion is missing. Of around 270,000 clones in the sample, about 87% were seen once. Sequencing used peripheral blood. The source is a man aged 55 to 70 who had recovered from COVID-19. Both conserved end residues are part of each CDR3. The D gene is left open where the match is weak.

j_call | d_call | v_call | cdr3_nt | cdr3_aa
TRBJ2-7 | . | TRBV6-5 | TGTGCCAGCAGCCCACCTGGACTGTACGAGCAGTACTTC | CASSPPGLYEQYF
TRBJ1-6 | . | TRBV3-1/TRBV3-2 | TGTGCCAGCACCGCGGGGGGACGGGATTCACCCCTCCACTTT | CASTAGGRDSPLHF
TRBJ2-1 | . | TRBV30 | TGTGCCTGCCCTTCTAACCAGGGTGAGCAGTTCTTC | CACPSNQGEQFF
TRBJ1-1 | . | TRBV28 | TGTGCCGCTACTCGGGGGGGGGCCTCCCATGGGAACACTGAAGCTTTCTTT | CAATRGGASHGNTEAFF
TRBJ2-1 | TRBD1 | TRBV7-8 | TGTGCCAGCAGCACCGGGACAGGGCCCTCGGGGGAGCAGTTCTTC | CASSTGTGPSGEQFF
TRBJ2-3 | TRBD2 | TRBV5-8 | TGTGCCAGCAGCTTGCTGAAGACTAGCGGGGGCACAGATACGCAGTATTTT | CASSLLKTSGGTDTQYF
TRBJ2-1 | . | TRBV30 | TGTGCCTGGAATTCAATTAGCAATGAGCAGTTCTTC | CAWNSISNEQFF
TRBJ1-2 | TRBD1 | TRBV2 | TGTGCCAGCACCGAAGGAGGGGGCCAGGGCTATGGCTACACCTTC | CASTEGGGQGYGYTF
TRBJ1-1 | TRBD1 | TRBV18 | TGTGCCAGCTCACAGGACAGGGTGACGACTGAAGCTTTCTTT | CASSQDRVTTEAFF
TRBJ1-4 | . | TRBV5-1 | TGCGCCAGCAGCTTGGGTCTGACAGAGACGAACGAAAAACTGTTTTTT | CASSLGLTETNEKLFF
TRBJ2-1 | . | TRBV7-9 | TGTGCCAGCAGCTTAGGTCAGGCCTACGAGCAGTTCTTC | CASSLGQAYEQFF
TRBJ2-3 | TRBD1 | TRBV2 | TGTGCCAGCAGTGAAAGAGGACAGGCCTCTAGCACAGATACGCAGTATTTT | CASSERGQASSTDTQYF
TRBJ2-7 | . | TRBV13 | TGTGCCACACGGATCATCGTAAGGGGATTGAGGGAGCAGTACTTC | CATRIIVRGLREQYF
TRBJ2-5 | . | TRBV5-6 | TGTGCCAGCAGCACGTATCGGACAGCTCGAAAAGAGACCCAGTACTTC | CASSTYRTARKETQYF
TRBJ2-5 | . | TRBV18 | TGTGCCAGCTCACCATTGGCGGCAGGGATTCAAGAGACCCAGTACTTC | CASSPLAAGIQETQYF